The rows below give T cell receptor beta chains drawn from one sample of a study of tumor-infiltrating lymphocytes in primary liver carcinoma. One entry per CDR3 protein results from TCRdb running MiXCR on the multiplex PCR reads. The data contain over 95,000 distinct CDR3 sequences, 69% of them singletons. Sample: liver tumor tissue from sampling region 5. These receptors came from a woman aged 60-70 years with primary liver carcinoma and hepatitis B virus infection. The CDR3 runs from the conserved cysteine through the conserved F or W. The order of the fields is V gene, CDR3 length, D gene, J gene, clone size, CDR3 DNA, CDR3 protein. D genes are given only for firm matches. Size is stated for part of the rows, as once, few or many counts, or as a class when the clone is expanded.

V: TRBV5-1; length: 15; D: NA; J: TRBJ2-1; size: many; DNA: TGCGCCAGCAGCTCCTCTAGCTTTATTTACAATGAGCAGTTCTTC; CDR3: CASSSSSFIYNEQFF
V: TRBV7-9; length: 13; D: NA; J: TRBJ2-5; size: NA; DNA: TGTGCCAGCAGCCGCAGACTAGGAGGGTCCCAGTACTTC; CDR3: CASSRRLGGSQYF
V: TRBV11-2; length: 14; D: NA; J: TRBJ2-5; size: medium-sized; DNA: TGTGCCAGCAGCTTCGACAGGTCCGGCGAGACCCAGTACTTC; CDR3: CASSFDRSGETQYF
V: TRBV7-3; length: 13; D: NA; J: TRBJ2-2; size: NA; DNA: TGTGCCAGCAGCTTAATGGTCACCCGGGAGCTGCTTTTT; CDR3: CASSLMVTRELLF
V: TRBV12-3/TRBV12-4; length: 14; D: NA; J: TRBJ1-2; size: many; DNA: TGTGCCAGCAGTTTAAATCCGGTAAACTATGGCTACACCTTC; CDR3: CASSLNPVNYGYTF
V: TRBV29-1; length: 12; D: NA; J: TRBJ2-7; size: once; DNA: TGCAGCGTTGGCGACAGCCCCTATGAGCAGTACTTC; CDR3: CSVGDSPYEQYF
V: TRBV29-1; length: 12; D: NA; J: TRBJ1-1; size: NA; DNA: TGCAGCGTCAGCCCAAGTAACACTGAATCTTTCTTT; CDR3: CSVSPSNTESFF
V: TRBV28; length: 15; D: TRBD2; J: TRBJ2-7; size: NA; DNA: TGTGCCAGCAGTTCTACGGCAGGGAGGGTGGACGAGCAGTACTTC; CDR3: CASSSTAGRVDEQYF
V: TRBV11-3; length: 16; D: TRBD2; J: TRBJ2-5; size: NA; DNA: TGTGCCAGCAGCCCCGGACTAGGCCCTCCTGGAGAGATCCAGTACTTC; CDR3: CASSPGLGPPGEIQYF
V: TRBV10-3; length: 12; D: NA; J: TRBJ2-1; size: NA; DNA: TGTGCTATCGGTGACAGCAACAATGAGCAGTTCTTC; CDR3: CAIGDSNNEQFF
V: TRBV6-5; length: 15; D: NA; J: TRBJ2-7; size: NA; DNA: TGCGCCAGCGGCTTTCGACAAGCACCCCCCTACGAGCAGTACTTC; CDR3: CASGFRQAPPYEQYF
V: TRBV4-1; length: 17; D: NA; J: TRBJ2-2; size: NA; DNA: TGCGTCAGCAGCCCGCTCCCCCTGACTGTGAACACCGGGGAGCTGTTTTTT; CDR3: CVSSPLPLTVNTGELFF
V: TRBV11-2; length: 13; D: NA; J: TRBJ2-5; size: NA; DNA: TGTCTCAGGAGCTTAGATATCGGGGACCGCGAATACTTC; CDR3: CLRSLDIGDREYF
V: TRBV6-2/TRBV6-3; length: 14; D: TRBD2; J: TRBJ2-7; size: many; DNA: TGTGCCAGCAGCAGACTAGCGGGTGCCTACGAGCAGTACTTC; CDR3: CASSRLAGAYEQYF
V: TRBV2; length: 12; D: NA; J: TRBJ1-4; size: NA; DNA: TGTGCCAGCAATGGTGGCTATGAAAAACTGTTTTTT; CDR3: CASNGGYEKLFF
V: TRBV6-2/TRBV6-3; length: 17; D: TRBD1; J: TRBJ2-7; size: once; DNA: TGTGCCAACAGTTACTCGAACGCCAGGGGGAAAGCGTACGAACAGTACTTC; CDR3: CANSYSNARGKAYEQYF
V: TRBV13; length: 19; D: TRBD2; J: TRBJ2-7; size: few; DNA: TGTGCCAGCAGCCTCGACAGGGAATTTTCTAGCGGGAGTGGGTACGAGCAGTACTTC; CDR3: CASSLDREFSSGSGYEQYF
V: TRBV11-2; length: 13; D: NA; J: TRBJ2-5; size: NA; DNA: TGTGTCAGCAGCTTAGCCCCGCTCCAGACCCAGTATTTC; CDR3: CVSSLAPLQTQYF
V: TRBV11-3; length: 13; D: NA; J: TRBJ1-1; size: NA; DNA: TGTGCCAGCAGCTTAGGGGGAAACGCTGAAGCTCTCTTT; CDR3: CASSLGGNAEALF
V: TRBV2; length: 12; D: NA; J: TRBJ2-7; size: few; DNA: TGTGCCGGACAAAAGGACTCCTACGAGCAGTACTTC; CDR3: CAGQKDSYEQYF
V: TRBV28; length: 11; D: NA; J: TRBJ1-1; size: NA; DNA: TGTGCCAACAGGTACAGGGAAGGAGCTTTCTTT; CDR3: CANRYREGAFF
V: TRBV4-1; length: 15; D: NA; J: TRBJ2-1; size: NA; DNA: TGCGCAAGCAGTCCCACGGACTCGAGAAGCATTGAGCAGTTCTTC; CDR3: CASSPTDSRSIEQFF
V: TRBV5-7; length: 16; D: TRBD2; J: TRBJ2-1; size: NA; DNA: TGTGCCAGAAGCCCGGTAACTAGCGGGAGTTATAATGAGCAATTCTTC; CDR3: CARSPVTSGSYNEQFF
V: TRBV10-2; length: 15; D: TRBD2; J: TRBJ2-7; size: many; DNA: TGCGCCAGCAGTGAGGCGGCTAGCGGCCGCCTGGAGCAGTACTTC; CDR3: CASSEAASGRLEQYF
V: TRBV5-6; length: 12; D: NA; J: TRBJ2-1; size: NA; DNA: TGTGCGAGCAACTTGATTCGCAATGAGCAGTTCTTC; CDR3: CASNLIRNEQFF
V: TRBV5-4; length: 15; D: NA; J: TRBJ2-3; size: NA; DNA: TGTGCTAGCAGCTGGAGGAGCGGTAAGACAGATACGCAGTATTTT; CDR3: CASSWRSGKTDTQYF
V: TRBV11-2; length: 15; D: TRBD2; J: TRBJ2-3; size: NA; DNA: TGTGCTAGCAGTTTAGCCACGGGACTAGCAGATACGCAGTATTTT; CDR3: CASSLATGLADTQYF
V: TRBV10-3; length: 12; D: NA; J: TRBJ1-6; size: NA; DNA: TGTGCCATCATTGAGGATAGTTCACCCCTCCACTTT; CDR3: CAIIEDSSPLHF
V: TRBV4-1; length: 16; D: NA; J: TRBJ2-3; size: medium-sized; DNA: TGCGCCAGCAGTTCACAGGGACTCTCAAGGGGAGATACGCAGTATTTT; CDR3: CASSSQGLSRGDTQYF
V: TRBV6-5; length: 16; D: NA; J: TRBJ1-3; size: many; DNA: TGTGCCAGCAGTTATGGAGGGGACCCCTCTGGAAACACCATATATTTT; CDR3: CASSYGGDPSGNTIYF